This T cell receptor beta chain was found in a study of cytomegalovirus exposure and HLA in healthy donors. Some clones are missing from TCRdb's copy, which holds only in-frame ones; the method was immunoSEQ multiplex PCR. The sample lists roughly 140,000 clones; about 89% were seen once. The CDR3 has 17 residues. Germline V gives CDR1 LNHDA, CDR2 SQIVND (reference sequence). V lost 2 bases, J lost 2 bases, and 7 bases stayed unmatched. The material sequenced was PBMCs. The receptor comes from a woman between 18 and 30 years old in good health and CMV-seropositive. The V call is TRBV19, the J call TRBJ1-5, with 9 positions matching TRBD1. Here the CDR3 DNA reads TGTGCCAGTAGTATACCGGGACAGGGCCTAGGCAATCAGCCCCAGCATTTT. It translates to CASSIPGQGLGNQPQHF.